Included here is one T cell receptor beta chain sequence, with context. The V end was cut by 3 bases, the J end by 6 bases, with 12 bases between. The CDR3 spans 14 residues. CDR1 is MGHRA, CDR2 YSYEKL, per germline. This specimen belongs to a study of blood T cell repertoires in COVID-19. Study information: The origin of the acute and convalescent COVID-19 samples was the United States, Italy and Spain.

TCRdb's table, derived via immunoSEQ multiplex PCR, lists solely in-frame clones and lacks some. The sample shows approximately 280,000 clones, roughly 85% of them seen only once. The source is a man between 50 and 59 years old with active or convalescent COVID-19. J is TRBJ2-1 and V is TRBV4-1; D is possibly TRBD2 (5 bases). Specimen: peripheral blood. For the CDR3, the DNA is TGCGCCAGCAGCCACCTTACTAGTCCCAATGAGCAGTTCTTC. Encoded protein: CASSHLTSPNEQFF.